This T cell receptor (beta chain) was sequenced in a study of shared clonotypes between healthy human individuals. This clone has just one count. This CDR3 is built from 17 residues. Per the germline V gene, CDR1 is MNHEY and CDR2 is SMNVEV (reference sequence). V lost 5 bases and J lost 1, with 18 bases in between. Profiling relied on immunoSEQ multiplex PCR, and the TCRdb table lists in-frame clones only, not all of them. In the table there are approximately 980,000 clones, around 80% of which are singletons. The chain recombines TRBV27 with TRBJ2-4, with D perhaps assigned TRBD1 or TRBD2 (5 bases each). The sequenced sample consisted of memory CD4+ T cells sorted from blood. Subset noted: CD45RA-negative fraction. The TCR comes from a man younger than 35 in good health. CDR3 nucleotides: TGTGCCAGCAGTCCCTCGGGACCTAAAGGGGCCAAAAACATTCAGTACTTC. Residues: CASSPSGPKGAKNIQYF.